This TCR beta chain was obtained from a study of a mutant IDH1 vaccine in newly diagnosed glioma. Study summary: Vaccinations were initiated 4-6 weeks following radiotherapy alone, or were given together with temozolomide cycles.

Only in-frame clones appear in the TCRdb table, and some are missing; sequencing was by immunoSEQ multiplex PCR. The repertoire consists of roughly 44,000 clones, with 81% occurring once and the leading ten covering 4.7%. This clone was seen once. Its target is unknown. This CDR3 comprises 14 residues. Germline-derived CDR1 and CDR2 are LNHDA and SQIVND (reference sequence). The ends were cut back, 10 bases at V and 3 bases at J, with 16 bases in the middle. Indicated time point: week 35, safety follow-up. Each dose of the vaccine consisted of 300 ug of mutant IDH1 20-mer peptide, with topical imiquimod.

The chain carries TRBV19 and TRBJ1-5; D is ambiguous. This receptor was obtained from a woman between 40 and 50 years old with glioma. Some clones in this sample may be carry-over from other donors' samples. Sequenced here: PBMCs, sampled from a glioma patient whose treatment included an IDH1 peptide vaccine. The CDR3 here is CATRRMGNNQPQHF. CDR3 bases: TGTGCCACCCGCCGGATGGGCAACAATCAGCCCCAGCATTTT. Using reference TRBV19 and TRBJ1-5 for the parts outside the CDR3, the full variable domain is DGGITQSPKYLFRKEGQNVTLSCEQNLNHDAMYWYRQDPGQGLRLIYYSQIVNDFQKGDIAEGYSVSREKKESFPLTVTSAQKNPTAFYLCATRRMGNNQPQHFGDGTRLSIL.